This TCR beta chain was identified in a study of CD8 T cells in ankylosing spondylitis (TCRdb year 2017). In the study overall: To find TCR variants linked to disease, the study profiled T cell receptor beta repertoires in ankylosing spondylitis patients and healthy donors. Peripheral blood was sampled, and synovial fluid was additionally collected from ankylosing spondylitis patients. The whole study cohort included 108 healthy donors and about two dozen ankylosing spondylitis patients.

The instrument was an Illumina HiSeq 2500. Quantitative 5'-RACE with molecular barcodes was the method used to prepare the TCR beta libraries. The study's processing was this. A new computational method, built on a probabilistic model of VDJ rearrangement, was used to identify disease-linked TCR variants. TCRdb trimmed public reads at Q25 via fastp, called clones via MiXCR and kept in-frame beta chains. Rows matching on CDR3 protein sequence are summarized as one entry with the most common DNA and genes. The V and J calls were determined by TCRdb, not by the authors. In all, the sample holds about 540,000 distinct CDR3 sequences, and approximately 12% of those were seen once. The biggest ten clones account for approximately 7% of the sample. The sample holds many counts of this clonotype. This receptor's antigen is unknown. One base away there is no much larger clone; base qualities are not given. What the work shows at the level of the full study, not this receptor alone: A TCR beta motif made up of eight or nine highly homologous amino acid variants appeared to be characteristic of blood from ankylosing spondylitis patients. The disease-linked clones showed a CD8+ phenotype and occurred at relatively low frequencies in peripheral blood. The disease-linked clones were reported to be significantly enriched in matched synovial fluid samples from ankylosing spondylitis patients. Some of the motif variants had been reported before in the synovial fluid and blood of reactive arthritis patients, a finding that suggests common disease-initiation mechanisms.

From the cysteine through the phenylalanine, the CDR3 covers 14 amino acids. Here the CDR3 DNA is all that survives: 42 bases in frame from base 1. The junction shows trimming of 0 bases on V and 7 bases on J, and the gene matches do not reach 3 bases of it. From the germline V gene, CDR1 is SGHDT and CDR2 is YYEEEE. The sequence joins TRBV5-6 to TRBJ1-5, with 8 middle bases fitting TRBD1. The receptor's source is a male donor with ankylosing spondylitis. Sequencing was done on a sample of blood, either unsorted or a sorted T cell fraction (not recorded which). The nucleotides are TGTGCCAGCAGCTTGGTGACAGGGGACCAGCCCCAGCATTTT. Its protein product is CASSLVTGDQPQHF.